The rows below give T cell receptor beta chains drawn from one sample of a study of T cells after yellow fever vaccination. TCRdb passed the 5' RACE reads through MiXCR, listing each CDR3 protein once. The sample holds about 300,000 distinct CDR3 sequences; less than 9.5% are singletons and the top ten take 3% to 4%. The sequenced sample was CD4+ T cells sorted from PBMCs, obtained 5 days after the yellow fever booster vaccination. The receptor set was obtained from a man between 18 and 29 years old who received the YFV17D yellow fever vaccine. CDR3s include the opening cysteine and the closing phenylalanine or tryptophan. Each record gives: D gene, J gene, V gene, clone size, CDR3 DNA, CDR3 protein. A D gene is named only where the DNA matches it firmly. Some rows have no size entry. The others give once, few or many, or a class for an expanded clone.

>NA|TRBJ1-3|TRBV5-1|many
TGCGCCAGCAGCACACAGGCCCGCTCTGGAAACACCATATATTTT
CASSTQARSGNTIYF
>TRBD1|TRBJ2-4|TRBV5-1|many
TGCGCCAGCAGCTTGGAGGCCTACAGGGGGCGAGATAAGGGGAACATTCAGTACTTC
CASSLEAYRGRDKGNIQYF
>NA|TRBJ1-2|TRBV27|few
TGTGCCAGCAGTTTACGGGGGCCGGGTGGCTACACCTTC
CASSLRGPGGYTF
>NA|TRBJ2-3|TRBV7-8|medium-sized
TGTGCCAGCAGCCTTCGTGCCGGGTCAGATACGCAGTATTTT
CASSLRAGSDTQYF
>NA|TRBJ1-2|TRBV28|NA
TGTGCCAGCAGTTTATCAGGGTTCTATGGCTACACCTTC
CASSLSGFYGYTF
>TRBD1|TRBJ1-2|TRBV7-9|NA
TGTGCCAGCAGCGCCGGGACAGGGGACTATGGCTACACCTTC
CASSAGTGDYGYTF
>NA|TRBJ1-6|TRBV20-1|few
TGCAGTGCTAGGAGAACAGCAAATTCACCCCTCCACTTT
CSARRTANSPLHF
>NA|TRBJ2-7|TRBV27|NA
TGTGCCACCACTCGGGGCTACGAGCAGTACTTC
CATTRGYEQYF
>NA|TRBJ2-7|TRBV7-2|few
TGTGCCAGCAGCTTCTCCGTCGGCTCCTACGAGCAGTACTTC
CASSFSVGSYEQYF
>TRBD2|TRBJ2-3|TRBV20-1|few
TGCAGTGCTAGCCGCACTAGCGGGGGGGCTTTAGAGGTAACAGATACGCAGTATTTT
CSASRTSGGALEVTDTQYF
>NA|TRBJ1-6|TRBV20-1|NA
TGCAGTGCTTCCGGGACAATCGGGTCACCCCTCCACTTT
CSASGTIGSPLHF
>NA|TRBJ1-5|TRBV6-2/TRBV6-3|NA
TGTGCCAGCAGTCGTGACGGGACGGCTAATCAGCCCCAGCATTTT
CASSRDGTANQPQHF
>NA|TRBJ1-2|TRBV7-9|NA
TGTGCCAGCCAGTCGCGCGGGGGAGGCATAGATGGCTACACCTTC
CASQSRGGGIDGYTF
>NA|TRBJ2-3|TRBV7-9|many
TGTGCCAGCGGGGACACGACAGATACGCAGTATTTT
CASGDTTDTQYF
>TRBD1|TRBJ1-3|TRBV10-3|NA
TGTGCCATCAAAGGGACAGCGGACACCATATATTTT
CAIKGTADTIYF
>TRBD2|TRBJ2-7|TRBV20-1|few
TGCAGTGCTCTTTTCCCGGGGGGTTCGTACGAGCAGTACTTC
CSALFPGGSYEQYF
>NA|TRBJ2-6|TRBV2|few
TGTGCCAGCAGCCAGGAGAGCTCTGGGGCCAACGTCCTGACTTTC
CASSQESSGANVLTF
>NA|TRBJ2-2|TRBV2|NA
TGTGCCAGCAGTGACTACAGTCCCACCGGGGAGCTGTTTTTT
CASSDYSPTGELFF
>NA|TRBJ1-4|TRBV12-3/TRBV12-4|few
TGTGCCGTTGGGGGTCATGAAAAACTGTTTTTT
CAVGGHEKLFF
>NA|TRBJ1-2|TRBV7-2|NA
TGTGCCAGCAGCTTCCCGGCCCGACCGTGGAATGGCTACACCTTC
CASSFPARPWNGYTF
>NA|TRBJ2-4|TRBV24-1|few
TGTGCCACCGCGGACGGGCCAGGAGACATTCAGTACTTC
CATADGPGDIQYF
>TRBD2|TRBJ2-1|TRBV5-1|many
TGCGCCAGCAGCCTCGGACTAGCGGGGGCCGAGCAGTTCTTC
CASSLGLAGAEQFF
>TRBD1|TRBJ1-4|TRBV5-1|NA
TGCGCCAGCAGCGACCCGGGACAGGGAGAAAAACTGTTTTTT
CASSDPGQGEKLFF
>NA|TRBJ2-6|TRBV7-9|few
TGTGCCAGCAGCTTAGGATCGGGGTCTGGGGCCAACGTCCTGACTTTC
CASSLGSGSGANVLTF
>TRBD2|TRBJ2-3|TRBV5-1|few
TGCGCCAGCAGTTCCGGTACTAGCGGGGGGGCTTTTTTGGATACGCAGTATTTT
CASSSGTSGGAFLDTQYF
>TRBD1|TRBJ1-6|TRBV6-2/TRBV6-3|NA
TGTGCCAGCTCCACACCTAGGACAGGAGTTAATTCACCCCTCCACTTT
CASSTPRTGVNSPLHF
>NA|TRBJ2-1|TRBV5-1|few
TGCGCCAGCAGCTTGGGGGGGGAATACAATGAGCAGTTCTTC
CASSLGGEYNEQFF
>TRBD1|TRBJ2-3|TRBV29-1|NA
TGCAGCGTTAGTCGGCAGGGACAGGGGGTCCCAGATACGCAGTATTTT
CSVSRQGQGVPDTQYF
>NA|TRBJ2-3|TRBV7-3|NA
TGTGCCAGCAGCTTAGTGGGGGAACATACGCAGTATTTT
CASSLVGEHTQYF
>NA|TRBJ2-1|TRBV14|NA
TGTGCCAGCAGCCAAAGCAGGGTCTTTGAGCAGTTCTTC
CASSQSRVFEQFF
>NA|TRBJ2-3|TRBV6-6|few
TGTGCCAGCAGTTATACAGGGGGCGCGGGGGGAGATACGCAGTATTTT
CASSYTGGAGGDTQYF
>NA|TRBJ1-1|TRBV7-2|few
TGTGCCAGCACCCCGAGGGCGGGGAACACTGAAGCTTTCTTT
CASTPRAGNTEAFF
>TRBD2|TRBJ2-2|TRBV20-1|NA
TGCAGTGCCCGAGCGGGGGCCGGGGAGCTGTTTTTT
CSARAGAGELFF
>NA|TRBJ2-1|TRBV12-3/TRBV12-4|few
TGTGCCAGCAGGGTGCGTGGGTCCAATGAGCAGTTCTTC
CASRVRGSNEQFF
>NA|TRBJ2-5|TRBV7-2|NA
TGTGCCAGCAGCTTTGGGCGGAACCAAGAGACCCAGTACTTC
CASSFGRNQETQYF
>NA|TRBJ2-2|TRBV7-2|many
TGTGCCAGCAGCACAGACCGGTTCGGGGAGCTGTTTTTT
CASSTDRFGELFF
>TRBD1|TRBJ1-1|TRBV18|few
TGTGCCAGCTCAGGGGACAGGGTTGTGCGCACTGAAGCTTTCTTT
CASSGDRVVRTEAFF
>NA|TRBJ2-6|TRBV6-6|few
TGTGCCAGCAGTTACGGAGGGGACGGGGCCAACGTCCTGACTTTC
CASSYGGDGANVLTF
>TRBD1|TRBJ1-2|TRBV4-1|few
TGCGCCAGCAGCCAAGATATTTCTAGGGACAGCCTTGGCTACACCTTC
CASSQDISRDSLGYTF
>NA|TRBJ1-6|TRBV4-3|few
TGCGCCAGCAGCCAAGATTTGTACCTTTCGACCCTCCACTTT
CASSQDLYLSTLHF
>NA|TRBJ2-3|TRBV9|NA
TGTGCCAGCAGCGCCGCGGATACGCAGTATTTT
CASSAADTQYF
>NA|TRBJ2-5|TRBV20-1|few
TGCAGTGCTAGTGCGACACCCGAAGATCGGGAGACCCAGTACTTC
CSASATPEDRETQYF
>NA|TRBJ1-5|TRBV4-2|many
TGTGCCAGCAGCGCTGGAAGGAGTCAGCCCCAGCATTTT
CASSAGRSQPQHF
>NA|TRBJ2-7|TRBV7-2|many
TGTGCCAGCAGCTTTTCCCAGGCCGAGCAGTACTTC
CASSFSQAEQYF
>NA|TRBJ1-2|TRBV4-1|many
TGCGCCAGCAGCCAAGTAGGTGGCTACACCTTC
CASSQVGGYTF
>NA|TRBJ2-2|TRBV6-5|NA
TGTGCCAGCAGTTACCCCTACGGGGAGCTGTTTTTT
CASSYPYGELFF
>NA|TRBJ1-2|TRBV27|few
TGTGCCAGCAGTAGGACAGAGAACTTCTATGGCTACACCTTC
CASSRTENFYGYTF
>NA|TRBJ2-1|TRBV5-1|many
TGCGCCAGCAGGCCGAGCTCCTACAATGAGCAGTTCTTC
CASRPSSYNEQFF
>NA|TRBJ1-2|TRBV7-2|NA
TGTGCCAGCAGCTCGTACGGGGAGTTACGTGGCTACACCTTC
CASSSYGELRGYTF
>NA|TRBJ1-1|TRBV10-3|many
TGTGCCATCAAGAATGACGTTGAGAACACTGAAGCTTTCTTT
CAIKNDVENTEAFF
>TRBD1|TRBJ1-1|TRBV5-1|NA
TGCGCCAGCAGCAAGACAGGGGGCAACACTGAAGCTTTCTTT
CASSKTGGNTEAFF
>NA|TRBJ1-1|TRBV7-9|many
TGTGCCAGCAGCTTAGACGTTACCGCCACTGAAGCTTTCTTT
CASSLDVTATEAFF
>NA|TRBJ2-7|TRBV7-3|few
TGTGCCAGCAGCGACAGGTACCCTTATCGCGAGCAGTACTTC
CASSDRYPYREQYF
>NA|TRBJ2-5|TRBV12-5|few
TGTGCTAGTGGAATGGGGGAGACCCAGTACTTC
CASGMGETQYF
>TRBD1|TRBJ1-6|TRBV6-5|NA
TGTGCCAGCAGCCCACCGGGGACAGATAATTCACCCCTCCACTTT
CASSPPGTDNSPLHF
>NA|TRBJ2-1|TRBV19|NA
TGTGCCAGTAGTATAAGGGGGGCGGATGAGCAGTTCTTC
CASSIRGADEQFF
>NA|TRBJ1-5|TRBV7-9|few
TGTGCCAGCAGCTTAGAAGCTGATCAGCCCCAGCATTTT
CASSLEADQPQHF